This T cell receptor (beta chain) was sequenced during a study of cytomegalovirus exposure and HLA in healthy donors. About the study: A later analysis reported the same platform for the roughly 120 validation repertoires and the 500 to 750 first-cohort repertoires.

In regard to this clone: Its antigen is unknown.

Profiling relied on immunoSEQ multiplex PCR, and the TCRdb table lists in-frame clones only, not all of them. The sample records some 140,000 clones, about 80% being singletons. Study-wide results and caveats: In the 100 to 150 validation repertoires, more than 85% of cluster scores exceeded 0, per a later analysis. For most TCR sequences rarity was the rule, although some public TCRs occurred in many donors. Cytomegalovirus association was listed for 150 to 200 TCR beta chains.

This TCR came from a man aged 30-40 years in good health and CMV-seropositive. Sequenced input: PBMCs.

The CDR3: CASSLTGTRPNNEQFF. CDR3 nucleotide sequence: TGCGCCAGCAGCTTAACCGGGACTAGGCCGAACAATGAGCAGTTCTTC. The V call is TRBV5-1, the J call TRBJ2-1; 8 bases map to TRBD2. The germline V gene encodes CDR1 SGHRS and CDR2 YFSETQ. The CDR3 is made up of 16 amino acids. Trimming removed 2 bases from V and 5 bases from J; junction bases left unmatched: 9. Full variable domain (missing parts from reference TRBV5-1 and TRBJ2-1): KAGVTQTPRYLIKTRGQQVTLSCSPISGHRSVSWYQQTPGQGLQFLFEYFSETQRNKGNFPGRFSGRQFSNSRSEMNVSTLELGDSALYLCASSLTGTRPNNEQFFGPGTRLTVL.